This T cell receptor beta chain was identified during a study of T cell repertoires in cytomegalovirus infection. From the reads, TCRdb called clonotypes with MiXCR, one entry per CDR3 protein. The table has 290,000 or so distinct CDR3 sequences, about a tenth seen once. This clonotype was observed many times. The germline V and J ends were trimmed by 7 bases and 5 bases, with 17 bases remaining between them. From germline, CDR1 is SGHVS and CDR2 FQNEAQ. This CDR3 is built from 14 residues. The TCR was taken from a human donor in good health (CMV status not recorded). Some clones in this sample may be carry-over from other donors' samples. Sequencing was performed on PBMCs. V is TRBV7-8 and J is TRBJ2-5; D may be TRBD2 (7 bases). Here the CDR3 reads CASTTRGGGETQYF. DNA of the CDR3: TGTGCCAGCACCACGAGGGGGGGGGGTGAGACCCAGTACTTC.